This entry is about one T cell receptor beta chain. Its antigen is unknown. This same CDR3 is encoded by further DNA sequences in the sample. Assay: immunoSEQ multiplex PCR; the TCRdb copy retains only in-frame clones and omits some. Here the sample spans some 2,400,000 clones, more than 90% being singletons. V was clipped by 6 bases and J by 2 bases; unmatched bases: 3. CDR3 length: 14 residues. Germline CDR1 KGHSH, CDR2 LQKENI. The sample originates from a study of shared clonotypes between healthy human individuals. Study-wide points: Large depth notwithstanding, sorted-subset sequencing proved incomplete by rarefaction.

The sample comprised naive CD4+ T cells sorted from blood. Noted subset: CD45RA+ positively selected. The chain uses TRBV18 and TRBJ2-7; 11 bases agree with TRBD1. This sequence originates from a man younger than 30 in good health. CDR3 region: CASSPDRGPYEQYF. The CDR3 nucleotides are TGTGCCAGCTCGCCGGACAGGGGGCCCTACGAGCAGTACTTC.